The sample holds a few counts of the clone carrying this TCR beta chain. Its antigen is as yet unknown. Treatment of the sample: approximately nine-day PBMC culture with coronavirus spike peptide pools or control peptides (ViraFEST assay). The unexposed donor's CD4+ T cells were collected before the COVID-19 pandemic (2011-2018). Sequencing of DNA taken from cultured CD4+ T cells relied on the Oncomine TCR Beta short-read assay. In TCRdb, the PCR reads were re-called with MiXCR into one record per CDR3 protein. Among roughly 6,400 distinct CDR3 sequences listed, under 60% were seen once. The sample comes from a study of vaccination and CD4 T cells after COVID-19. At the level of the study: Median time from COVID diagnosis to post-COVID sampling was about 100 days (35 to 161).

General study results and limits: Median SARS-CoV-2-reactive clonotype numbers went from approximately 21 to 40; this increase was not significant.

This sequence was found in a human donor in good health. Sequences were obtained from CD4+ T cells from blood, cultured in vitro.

In DNA form, the CDR3 reads TGTGCCAGCAGTGAATTGGTCAGGACAGGGAGCCCCAGTAACACCTTC. Its protein product is CASSELVRTGSPSNTF. The rearrangement links TRBV6-1 to TRBJ1-2, with 8 bases fitting TRBD1. V lost 2 bases and J lost 12; bases outside the gene matches: 17. Germline assignment: CDR1 MNHNS and CDR2 SASEGT. The CDR3 loop spans 16 amino acids.